This note documents a single TCR beta chain sequence. Its antigen remains unidentified. Base qualities are not provided; no much larger clone lies one nucleotide away. The sample was run on an Illumina HiSeq 2500. TCR beta libraries were prepared by quantitative 5'-RACE with molecular barcodes. The paper's processing steps were these. Disease-linked TCR variants were identified with a new computational method built on a probabilistic model of VDJ rearrangement. TCRdb took the public reads, trimmed them with fastp at Q25, ran MiXCR for clone calling and kept in-frame beta chains. Every CDR3 protein is listed once, alongside the most common genes and DNA of its rows. For this entry, the V and J calls and clone size follow TCRdb and not the study's own pipeline. Within this sample are about 240,000 distinct CDR3 sequences, with roughly a tenth of them counted one time only. The ten largest clones add up to roughly 6.8% of the sample.

These data originate in a study of CD8 T cells in ankylosing spondylitis (dated by TCRdb to about 2017). Looking at the study overall: The study profiled T cell receptor beta repertoires in healthy donors and ankylosing spondylitis patients to find disease-linked TCR variants. Peripheral blood was sampled, and synovial fluid was also collected from ankylosing spondylitis patients. The full study cohort comprised about 24 ankylosing spondylitis patients and 85 to 120 healthy donors. Broader findings and caveats from the paper: A TCR beta motif made up of under ten highly homologous amino acid variants appeared to be characteristic of blood from ankylosing spondylitis patients. Some motif variants were previously reported in synovial fluid and blood of reactive arthritis patients, suggesting common disease-initiation mechanisms. The disease-linked clones were reported to be significantly enriched in matched synovial fluid samples from ankylosing spondylitis patients. The disease-linked clones had a CD8+ phenotype and were found at relatively low frequencies in peripheral blood.

This TCR came from a male donor with ankylosing spondylitis or in good health (not recorded which). The sequencing sample was made of blood, either unsorted or a sorted T cell fraction (not recorded which).

The DNA sequence is TGTGCCAGTAGTATCGTAGCGACGGCGGGCTACGAGCAGTACTTC. It specifies CASSIVATAGYEQYF. The chain is made from TRBV19 and TRBJ2-7; TRBD2 is possibly the D segment (5 matching bases). V sheds 3 bases and J sheds 3 bases, leaving 15 bases between their ends. CDR1 and CDR2 (LNHDA, SQIVND) derive from the germline V gene (reference sequence). There are 15 amino acids in the CDR3, from cysteine to phenylalanine inclusive. Here the CDR3 DNA is all that survives: 45 bases in frame from base 1.